This T cell receptor (beta chain) is drawn from a study of blood T cell repertoires in COVID-19 (dated by TCRdb to the early 2020s). Background on the whole study: Samples covering the acute and convalescent phases of COVID-19 were provided by collaborators in the United States, Italy and Spain. Where HLA class I and class II types were available, the types were taken from metadata supplied by the sample provider, not from assay-based typing. The repertoires were made available in a free public database intended to serve as a resource for research on the immune response to SARS-CoV-2. Deeply sampled blood TCRbeta repertoires from subjects exposed to, actively infected with, or recovered from COVID-19 were included in the dataset. The material from the prospective study consisted of cDNA or gDNA derived from T cells, B-cell-depleted T cells, or PBMCs. The samples were drawn from two sources: the first 160 participants of the ongoing ImmuneRACE study, and 1,000 to 1,500 subjects contributed by 6 global collaborators. A de-identified subject ID, COVID-19 status, age in years and sex were almost always included in the sample metadata.

The collaborating institutions used their own protocols to collect whole blood in K2EDTA tubes. For TCRbeta analysis, collaborator samples were shipped as frozen whole blood, as isolated PBMCs, or as DNA extracted from either sample type. The immunoSEQ Assay, a bias-controlled multiplex PCR, was used to amplify TCRbeta CDR3 regions from genomic DNA. In the source study's methods: Nucleated cell counts per sample were estimated from amplification of reference gene primers within the assay. To quantify the absolute abundance of each unique TCRbeta CDR3 rearrangement, sequence reads were collapsed and filtered. For each sample, productive Simpson clonality was calculated as the square root of Simpson's diversity index across productive rearrangements. This is the immuneACCESS table as TCRdb keeps it, with only in-frame sequences that have V and J called. A part of the clones is gone; compared with another copy, unresolved V genes explain less than half, and the rest is unexplained. The V and J calls and clone size were taken over from that table, and D and trimming were inferred from the DNA. The sample includes around 250,000 clones, with around 86% observed a single time. The ten largest clones represent roughly an eighth of the sample.

The germline V gene supplies CDR1 MDHEN and CDR2 SYDVKM. Counted from cysteine to phenylalanine, this CDR3 has 16 amino acids. Only CDR3 DNA is held: 48 bases, read in frame from base 1. V lost 4 bases and J lost 7 bases, and the count of bases not matched to a germline gene is 11. As regards this clone: The specificity of this receptor is unknown. No base qualities exist here, and no much larger clone lies one base off it.

Overall study results and their limits: How much clinical and demographic metadata was included differed by source and by participant, and the metadata was provided uncurated.

The rearrangement joined TRBV28 to TRBJ2-5, with 11 bases in between that match TRBD2. Sequenced material: peripheral blood. The sequence was obtained from a man older than 75 with acute or convalescent COVID-19. The CDR3 protein sequence reads: CASSSISGGVLRTQYF. The DNA sequence is as follows: TGTGCCAGCAGTTCCATTAGCGGGGGGGTCCTTAGGACCCAGTACTTC.